These 5 T cell receptor beta chains share one sample of origin, sequenced in a study of CD8+CD57+ T cells in acquired aplastic anemia. It was genomic DNA that served as the template for profiling TCR beta VDJ and CDR3. TCRdb re-called the reads with MiXCR, one entry per CDR3 protein. The sample contains 170,000 or so distinct CDR3 sequences, roughly 60% of which appear only once. CD8+CD57+ cell expansion, shown by flow cytometry, had occurred in the patients selected for sequencing. The sample was sorted CD4+, CD8+, or CD8+CD57+ T cells (not recorded which) from PBMCs. The receptor source for this set is a human donor with aplastic anemia.

In this sample, this clonotype turned up a few times. This sequence joins TRBV29-1 and TRBJ1-3; no reliable D call. This CDR3 is built from 11 residues. Germline CDR1 reads SQVTM; CDR2 reads ANQGSEA. V lost 7 bases to trimming and J lost 3 bases, with 7 bases between them. CDR3 region: CSGEVGNTIYF. CDR3 bases: TGCAGCGGGGAGGTTGGAAACACCATATATTTT.

This clonotype occurred a few times. Compared with germline, one end of the junction differs, possibly owing to a read error. The gene calls are TRBV10-3 and TRBJ1-1; TRBD1 matches at 8 bases. This CDR3 is 14 amino acids long. Germline loops: CDR1 ENHRY, CDR2 SYGVKD. CDR3 protein: CAISEYGQGGREDF. DNA of the CDR3: TGTGCCATCAGTGAGTATGGACAGGGCGGGAGAGAGGATTTT.

This rearrangement joins TRBV4-2 to TRBJ2-5; 11 bases map to TRBD2. Germline CDR1 is LGHNA and CDR2 is YNFKEQ. The CDR3 has 17 residues. V was pared by 6 bases and J by 5 bases, with 14 bases of the junction left unmatched. In nucleotides, the CDR3 is TGTGCCAGCAGTCGTCTCATAGCGGGAGGGGAGTCGGAGACCCAGTACTTC. Amino acids: CASSRLIAGGESETQYF.

This clonotype was counted a few times. V and J are TRBV27 and TRBJ1-6; 8 bases fit TRBD1. This CDR3 has 15 residues. J gave up 12 bases and V 5 bases, and 12 bases lay outside the gene matches. Looked up from germline, CDR1 is MNHEY and CDR2 is SMNVEV (reference sequence). CDR3 in DNA: TGTGCCAGCAGTCTCGGGACAGGAGGACGCAGACCCCTCCACTTT. This codes for CASSLGTGGRRPLHF.

The V and J genes are TRBV7-9 and TRBJ2-7; TRBD2 matches at 7 bases. Germline V gene sequence: CDR1 SEHNR, CDR2 FQNEAQ (reference sequence). Germline trimming cut 2 bases from V and 1 base from J; bases unmatched to any gene: 8. This CDR3 has 16 amino acids. The CDR3 DNA reads TGTGCCAGCAGCTTACCTGGCGGGAGTAGGTCCTACGAGCAGTACTTC. Translated: CASSLPGGSRSYEQYF.